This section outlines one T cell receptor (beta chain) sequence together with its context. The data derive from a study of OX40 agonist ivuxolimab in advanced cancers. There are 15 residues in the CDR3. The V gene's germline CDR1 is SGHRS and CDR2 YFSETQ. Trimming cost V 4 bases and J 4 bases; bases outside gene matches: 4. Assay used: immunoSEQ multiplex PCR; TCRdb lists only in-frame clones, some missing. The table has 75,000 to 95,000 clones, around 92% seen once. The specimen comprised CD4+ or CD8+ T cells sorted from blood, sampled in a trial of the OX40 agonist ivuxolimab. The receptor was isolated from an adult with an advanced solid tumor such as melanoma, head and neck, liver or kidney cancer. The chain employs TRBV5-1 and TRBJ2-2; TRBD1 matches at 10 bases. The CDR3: CASSHGDRGTGELFF. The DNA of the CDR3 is TGCGCCAGCAGCCACGGGGACAGGGGCACCGGGGAGCTGTTTTTT.